These 27 T cell receptor beta chains came from one sample sequenced in a study of blood T cell repertoires in COVID-19. Generated by immunoSEQ multiplex PCR, the TCRdb table keeps only in-frame clones and is missing some. The repertoire holds approximately 24,000 clones, more than 85% seen once, with about 1.9% in the top ten. Material for sequencing was peripheral blood. Receptor source: a human donor in a cohort sampled during active COVID-19.

This chain uses TRBV27 with TRBJ1-1; D might be TRBD1 (5 bases). Trimming left V 3 bases short and J 2 bases short, with 7 bases between. The CDR3 has 13 residues. Germline CDR1 is MNHEY and CDR2 is SMNVEV (reference sequence). The DNA for the CDR3 is TGTGCCAGCAGTTTGCGGGGCAACACTGAAGCTTTCTTT. Translated, it gives CASSLRGNTEAFF.

This clone was recorded once. The chain joins TRBV30 to TRBJ2-3; 7 bases align to TRBD2. Trimming at V came to 1 base and at J to 1 base, leaving 2 bases not matched to a gene. This CDR3 spans 14 amino acids. The germline gives CDR1 GTSNPN, CDR2 SVGIG (reference sequence). This CDR3 is CAWSAGRGTDTQYF. DNA for the CDR3: TGTGCCTGGAGTGCAGGGAGGGGCACAGATACGCAGTATTTT.

This sequence joins TRBV29-1 and TRBJ2-6; D remains ambiguous. CDR1 and CDR2 (germline): SQVTM, ANQGSEA. Trimming pared 7 bases from V and 3 bases from J, leaving 10 bases between. CDR3 length: 13 amino acids. CDR3 sequence reads: CSAWSGGANVLTF. The CDR3 DNA is TGCAGCGCATGGTCGGGTGGGGCCAACGTCCTGACTTTC.

The chain employs TRBV10-1 and TRBJ2-1, with D perhaps TRBD2 (6 bases). From germline, CDR1 is WNHNN and CDR2 SYGVQD (reference sequence). CDR3 length: 16 amino acids. Trimming removed 3 bases from V and 1 base from J, with 13 bases in between. CDR3 in amino acids: CASSERLAISYNEQFF. CDR3 in DNA: TGCGCCAGCAGTGAACGGCTAGCGATATCCTACAATGAGCAGTTCTTC.

DNA of the CDR3: TGTGCCAGCAGAGGACTAGCGCTGAGCTCCTACAATGAGCAGTTCTTC. Translated: CASRGLALSSYNEQFF. The chain is built from TRBV28 and TRBJ2-1; 9 bases fit TRBD2. The V and J ends lost 6 bases and 0 bases, in that order; junction bases with no gene match: 6. This CDR3 has 16 residues. Germline V CDR1 and CDR2: MDHEN, SYDVKM.

The CDR3 loop reads CASSLASEAKTF. The CDR3 DNA follows: TGTGCCAGCAGCTTGGCGTCGGAGGCTAAAACCTTC. This chain joins TRBV5-4 and TRBJ1-2; D is unresolved. Per the germline V gene, CDR1 is SGHNT and CDR2 is YYREEE (reference sequence). The V end lost 0 bases, the J end lost 14 bases, and 14 bases lay between the germline ends. The CDR3 covers 12 residues.

The chain carries TRBV11-3 and TRBJ2-3; D gene ambiguous. With 5 bases removed from V and 0 bases from J, the gap between germline ends came to 15 bases. CDR1 is SGHNT, CDR2 YENEEA, per germline. The CDR3 sequence is 16 residues long. The CDR3 DNA sequence: TGTGCCAGCAGCAAAAACGCTGGCGGAAGCACAGATACGCAGTATTTT. It encodes CASSKNAGGSTDTQYF.

The chain uses TRBV3-1 (or the pseudogene TRBV3-2) and TRBJ1-3; 10 nucleotides align to TRBD1. CDR3 length equals 22 residues. V shed 0 bases and J 2 bases; nucleotides not matched to a gene: 19. Germline V gene sequence: CDR1 LGHDT, CDR2 YNNKEL (reference sequence). CDR3 amino acids: CASSQDLVGTGERVRAGNTIYF. CDR3 coding DNA: TGTGCCAGCAGCCAAGACTTAGTCGGGACAGGGGAGAGAGTAAGGGCTGGAAACACCATATATTTT.

V gene TRBV6-2 or TRBV6-3 combines with J gene TRBJ1-5, with 11 bases lining up with TRBD1. The CDR3 is 15 residues long. The J segment lost 7 bases and the V segment lost 6 bases, leaving 8 bases of the junction unmatched. The germline V gene encodes CDR1 MNHEY and CDR2 SVGEGT. The CDR3 DNA reads TGTGCCAGCAGCCGCGGACAGGGGGCCAACCAGCCCCAGCATTTT. Its protein product is CASSRGQGANQPQHF.

V and J are TRBV9 and TRBJ1-6, with 8 nucleotides matching TRBD1. This CDR3 is built from 15 residues. After removal of 4 bases from V and 6 bases from J, the junction contained 6 bases not matched to a gene. The germline CDR1 and CDR2 sequences are SGDLS and YYNGEE. CDR3 loop: CASSSMDRANSPLHF. Here the CDR3 DNA reads TGTGCCAGCAGCTCAATGGACAGGGCTAATTCACCCCTCCACTTT. Complete variable domain (other parts from reference TRBV9 and TRBJ1-6): DSGVTQTPKHLITATGQRVTLRCSPRSGDLSVYWYQQSLDQGLQFLIQYYNGEERAKGNILERFSAQQFPDLHSELNLSSLELGDSALYFCASSSMDRANSPLHFGNGTRLTVT.

The chain combines TRBV5-4 with TRBJ2-5; 8 nucleotides match TRBD2. The CDR3 consists of 15 residues. With V trimmed by 0 bases and J by 4 bases, 5 bases remained unmatched. The germline V gene encodes CDR1 SGHNT and CDR2 YYREEE (reference sequence). This chain's CDR3 is CASSLGGGGTETQYF. DNA of the CDR3: TGTGCCAGCAGCTTGGGAGGCGGGGGGACAGAGACCCAGTACTTC.

The chain uses TRBV2 and TRBJ2-3, with 8 nucleotides matching TRBD2. Germline V gene data show CDR1 as SNHLY and CDR2 as FYNNEI. The V gene end was trimmed by 4 bases and the J gene end by 4 bases; junction bases not matched to a gene: 4. The CDR3 contains 14 residues. CDR3 DNA: TGTGCCAGCAGTGTGGGACTAGTAGCAGATACGCAGTATTTT. This gives the protein CASSVGLVADTQYF.

The chain couples TRBV7-8 to TRBJ1-4; D unclear. The germline V and J ends were trimmed by 5 bases and 8 bases, with 18 bases remaining between them. This CDR3 is 15 amino acids long. The germline CDR1 and CDR2 sequences are SGHVS and FQNEAQ. The DNA of the CDR3 is TGTGCCAGCAGCACAGACCGGCTACGCCCCGAAAAACTGTTTTTT. Translation gives CASSTDRLRPEKLFF.

V gene TRBV11-2 combines with J gene TRBJ1-5, with a weak D call TRBD1 (6 bases). Trimming took 5 bases from V and 9 from J, leaving 14 bases between them. The CDR3 is 13 residues long. Germline V gene data show CDR1 as SGHAT and CDR2 as FQNNGV. Written as DNA, the CDR3 is TGTGCCAGCAGCCACAGGGAGTCGGCGCCCCAGCATTTT. This translates into CASSHRESAPQHF.

CDR3 bases: TGTGCCAGCAGTTCCAGGCCGGGGGGTGGCACTGAAGCTTTCTTT. Its translation: CASSSRPGGGTEAFF. This sequence joins TRBV6-6 and TRBJ1-1; TRBD1 might be the D (5 bases). Trimming pared 4 bases from V and 4 bases from J, leaving 16 bases between. Germline V gene data show CDR1 as MNHNY and CDR2 as SVGAGI (reference sequence). This CDR3 contains 15 residues.

The table lists this clone with a count of one. V usage is TRBV4-1 and J usage is TRBJ2-1, with TRBD2 as a possible D gene (6 bases). This CDR3 spans 16 amino acids. Trimming took 0 bases from V and 9 from J, leaving 18 bases between them. Germline V gives CDR1 MGHRA, CDR2 YSYEKL. CDR3 DNA sequence: TGCGCCAGCAGCCAAGATTCCGGCGGGGCAATCGCTGAGCAGTTCTTC. Translating it yields CASSQDSGGAIAEQFF.

In its sample, this clone was seen once. Other nucleotide sequences in the sample specify the same CDR3. The rearrangement uses TRBV5-1 and TRBJ1-1; maybe TRBD1 (5 bases). Between the trimmed V and J ends, which lost 5 bases and 0 bases, there was a span of 11 bases. Germline V gives CDR1 SGHRS, CDR2 YFSETQ. CDR3 length: 14 residues. As DNA, the CDR3 is TGCGCCAGCAGACCAGACAGCATGAACACTGAAGCTTTCTTT. The encoded protein is CASRPDSMNTEAFF.

The genes are TRBV11-3 and TRBJ2-3; 12 bases fit TRBD2. After removal of 0 bases from V and 4 bases from J, the junction contained 17 bases not matched to a gene. The CDR3 runs 21 residues. The V gene's germline CDR1 is SGHNT and CDR2 YENEEA. The CDR3 nucleotides read TGTGCCAGCAGCTTAGAGTCCCCTAGCGGGAGGGAGGTTCGACGGGCAGATACGCAGTATTTT. The encoded protein is CASSLESPSGREVRRADTQYF.

The chain combines TRBV7-9 with TRBJ2-1; 10 bases map to TRBD2. The CDR3 has 16 residues. In germline, CDR1 is SEHNR, CDR2 FQNEAQ (reference sequence). Trimming at V came to 5 bases and at J to 3 bases, leaving 7 bases not matched to a gene. The CDR3 region has the DNA TGTGCCAGCAGCAGCCCCACTAGCGGGAACTACAATGAGCAGTTCTTC. The encoded protein is CASSSPTSGNYNEQFF.

The genes are TRBV6-2 or TRBV6-3 and TRBJ2-7, with 8 bases that match TRBD2. The CDR3 totals 15 residues. Germline trimming cut 6 bases from V and 0 bases from J; bases unmatched to any gene: 7. Per the germline V gene, CDR1 is MNHEY and CDR2 is SVGEGT. CDR3 DNA sequence: TGTGCCAGCAGCCCAGCGGGAGCGAACTCCTACGAGCAGTACTTC. It translates to CASSPAGANSYEQYF.

This clone has only a few counts. The V call is TRBV15, the J call TRBJ1-5; 9 bases align to TRBD1. This CDR3 is built from 15 residues. Trimming cost V 1 base and J 3 bases; bases outside gene matches: 1. Germline V gene lookup returns CDR1 LNHNV and CDR2 YYDKDF (reference sequence). The chain's CDR3 is CATSRGTGDNQPQHF. The CDR3 DNA is TGTGCCACCAGCAGAGGGACAGGGGACAATCAGCCCCAGCATTTT.

To note about this clone: Germline and junction disagree at one end, which may indicate a read error. The genes are TRBV7-7 and TRBJ1-6; the D is unclear. Germline V lookup: CDR1 SSHAT, CDR2 FNYEAQ (reference sequence). This CDR3 contains 15 residues. CDR3 nucleotide sequence: TGTGCTAGCAGCTCCCGACTTGGTCCGGATTCACCCCTCCACTTT. Its protein product is CASSSRLGPDSPLHF.

The chain couples TRBV7-9 to TRBJ1-1, with TRBD1 as a possible D gene (5 bases). V was cut by 2 bases and J by 3 bases, with 7 bases left in between. The CDR3 loop spans 13 amino acids. Germline CDR1 and CDR2: SEHNR and FQNEAQ (reference sequence). The CDR3 nucleotides are TGTGCCAGCAGCTTATGGGGGGACACTGAAGCTTTCTTT. It encodes CASSLWGDTEAFF.

The chain links TRBV4-2 to TRBJ2-3; 16 bases match TRBD2. V dropped 1 base and J dropped 5; count of bases not matched to a gene: 6. The CDR3 runs to 18 residues. Looked up from germline, CDR1 is LGHNA and CDR2 is YNFKEQ. Written as DNA, the CDR3 is TGTGCCAGCAGCCAAGCGGGACTAGCGGGAGGGCGGGGAGATACGCAGTATTTT. This sequence encodes CASSQAGLAGGRGDTQYF.

The chain is built from TRBV21-1 and TRBJ2-3; whether TRBD2, the table's D call, matches the DNA was not checked. TRBV21-1 is a listed pseudogene. The CDR3 runs to 16 residues. CDR3 in DNA: TGTGCCAGCAGCAAAGTCGAGGGATGGGGCACAGATACGCAGTATTTT. Translation: CASSKVEGWGTDTQYF.

CDR3: CASSLAVAGGYEQFF. In DNA form, the CDR3 reads TGTGCCAGCAGTTTAGCGGTGGCTGGGGGCTATGAGCAGTTCTTC. This chain connects TRBV28 to TRBJ2-1; TRBD1 is a possible D gene (6 bases). The V gene lost 2 bases and the J gene lost 8 bases, with 16 bases spanning the gap. Germline V gene sequence: CDR1 MDHEN, CDR2 SYDVKM. There are 15 residues in the CDR3.

The CDR3 region has the DNA TGCGCCAGCAGCTCGCGGACACCAACTGAAGCTTTCTTT. Amino acid sequence: CASSSRTPTEAFF. The chain links TRBV5-1 to TRBJ1-1; possibly TRBD1 for D (5 bases). V dropped 3 bases and J dropped 5 bases, with 11 bases sitting between them. The CDR3 is 13 residues long. Per the germline V gene, CDR1 is SGHRS and CDR2 is YFSETQ.